This T cell receptor (beta chain) is drawn from a study of blood T cell repertoires in COVID-19. Whole-study context: Material from acute and convalescent COVID-19 was sourced from the United States, Italy and Spain. PBMCs, B-cell-depleted T cells, or T cells were the source of the cDNA or gDNA that made up the material.

Some clones are missing from TCRdb's copy, which holds only in-frame ones; the method was immunoSEQ multiplex PCR. Of a few hundred thousand clones listed, about nine tenths are singletons. The germline CDR1 and CDR2 sequences are SGHVS and FNYEAQ. Losses at the gene ends were 1 base for V and 0 bases for J; bases not matched to a gene: 3. The CDR3 sequence is 16 residues long. The sequence came from a woman aged 40 to 50 who had recovered from COVID-19. V is TRBV7-6 and J is TRBJ2-7, with 10 bases that match TRBD2. Input material: peripheral blood. CDR3 nucleotide sequence: TGTGCCAGCAGCTTAGGCCCTAGCGGGAGCTCCTACGAGCAGTACTTC. It translates to CASSLGPSGSSYEQYF.